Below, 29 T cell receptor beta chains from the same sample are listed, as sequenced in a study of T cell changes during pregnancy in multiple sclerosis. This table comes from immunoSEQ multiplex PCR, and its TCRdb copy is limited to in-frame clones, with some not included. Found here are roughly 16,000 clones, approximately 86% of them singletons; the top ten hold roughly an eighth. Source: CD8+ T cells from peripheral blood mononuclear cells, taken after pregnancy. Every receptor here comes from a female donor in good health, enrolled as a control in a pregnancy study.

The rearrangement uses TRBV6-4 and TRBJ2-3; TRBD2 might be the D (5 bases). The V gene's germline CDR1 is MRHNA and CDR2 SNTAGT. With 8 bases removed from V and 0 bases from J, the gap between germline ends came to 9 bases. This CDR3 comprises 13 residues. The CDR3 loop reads CASGRGSTDTQYF. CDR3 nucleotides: TGTGCCAGCGGCCGAGGGAGCACAGATACGCAGTATTTT.

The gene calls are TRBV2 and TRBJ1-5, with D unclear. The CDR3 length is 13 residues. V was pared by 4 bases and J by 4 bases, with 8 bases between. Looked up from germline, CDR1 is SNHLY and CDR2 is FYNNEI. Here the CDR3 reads CASSAQLNQPQHF. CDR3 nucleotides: TGTGCCAGCAGTGCACAGTTGAATCAGCCCCAGCATTTT.

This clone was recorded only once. This CDR3 is CASSLQGEETQYF. In DNA, the CDR3 is TGTGCCAGCAGTTTACAGGGGGAAGAGACCCAGTACTTC. The chain links TRBV27 to TRBJ2-5; 7 bases agree with TRBD1. CDR1 is MNHEY, CDR2 SMNVEV, per germline (reference sequence). This CDR3 is built from 13 residues. V lost 2 bases, J lost 3 bases, and 0 bases stayed unmatched.

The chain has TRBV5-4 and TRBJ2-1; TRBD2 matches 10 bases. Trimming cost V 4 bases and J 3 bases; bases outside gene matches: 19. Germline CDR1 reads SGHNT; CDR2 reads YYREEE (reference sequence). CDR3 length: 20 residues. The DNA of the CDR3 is TGTGCCAGCAGCCCTACCTCAGGACTAGCGGAAAATTATTTCTACAATGAGCAGTTCTTC. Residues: CASSPTSGLAENYFYNEQFF.

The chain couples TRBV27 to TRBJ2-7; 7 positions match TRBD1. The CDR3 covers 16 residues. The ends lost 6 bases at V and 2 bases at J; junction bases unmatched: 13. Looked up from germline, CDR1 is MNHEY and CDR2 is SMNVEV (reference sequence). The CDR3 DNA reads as TGTGCCAGCAGGCAAGTAGGGGGCGGTACCCCCTACGAGCAGTACTTC. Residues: CASRQVGGGTPYEQYF.

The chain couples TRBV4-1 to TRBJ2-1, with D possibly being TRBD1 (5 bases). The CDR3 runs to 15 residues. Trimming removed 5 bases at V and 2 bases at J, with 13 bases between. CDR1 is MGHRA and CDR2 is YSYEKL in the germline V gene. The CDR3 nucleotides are TGCGCCAGCAGCTTCGGCCAGGGAACCTACAATGAGCAGTTCTTC. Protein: CASSFGQGTYNEQFF.

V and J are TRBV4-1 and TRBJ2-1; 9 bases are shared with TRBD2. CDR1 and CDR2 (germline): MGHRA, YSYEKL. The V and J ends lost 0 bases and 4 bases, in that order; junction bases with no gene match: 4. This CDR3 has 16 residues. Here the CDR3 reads CASSQDASGEYNEQFF. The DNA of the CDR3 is TGCGCCAGCAGCCAAGATGCTAGCGGGGAATACAATGAGCAGTTCTTC.

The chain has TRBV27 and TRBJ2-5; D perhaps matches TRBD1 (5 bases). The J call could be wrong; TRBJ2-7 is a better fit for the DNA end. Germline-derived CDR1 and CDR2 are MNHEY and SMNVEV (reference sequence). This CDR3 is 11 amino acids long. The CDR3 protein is CASIGVGEQYF. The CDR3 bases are TGTGCCAGCATAGGGGTAGGCGAGCAGTACTTC.

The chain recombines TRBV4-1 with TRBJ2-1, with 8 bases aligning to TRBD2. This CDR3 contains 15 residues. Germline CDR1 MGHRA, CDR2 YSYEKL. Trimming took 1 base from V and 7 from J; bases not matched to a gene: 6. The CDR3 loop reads CASSQVRTSLNEQFF. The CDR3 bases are TGCGCCAGCAGCCAAGTACGGACTAGCTTAAATGAGCAGTTCTTC.

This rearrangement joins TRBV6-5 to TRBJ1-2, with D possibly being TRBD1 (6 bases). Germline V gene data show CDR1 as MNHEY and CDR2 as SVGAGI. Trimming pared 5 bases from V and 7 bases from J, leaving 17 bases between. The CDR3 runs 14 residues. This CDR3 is CASSLSGGRSGYTF. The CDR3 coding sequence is TGTGCCAGCAGTCTTTCCGGGGGGCGCTCTGGCTACACCTTC.

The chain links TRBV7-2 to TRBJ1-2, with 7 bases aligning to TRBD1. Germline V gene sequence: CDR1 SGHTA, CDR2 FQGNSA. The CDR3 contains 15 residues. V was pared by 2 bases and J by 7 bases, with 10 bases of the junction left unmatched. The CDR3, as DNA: TGTGCCAGCAGCTTACCCTCGGCAGGGGGGTCTGGCTACACCTTC. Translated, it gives CASSLPSAGGSGYTF.

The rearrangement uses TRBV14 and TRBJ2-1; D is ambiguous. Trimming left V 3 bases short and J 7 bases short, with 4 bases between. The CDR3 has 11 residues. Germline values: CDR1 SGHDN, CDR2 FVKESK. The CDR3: CASSHLNEQFF. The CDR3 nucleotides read TGTGCCAGCAGCCACCTTAATGAGCAGTTCTTC.

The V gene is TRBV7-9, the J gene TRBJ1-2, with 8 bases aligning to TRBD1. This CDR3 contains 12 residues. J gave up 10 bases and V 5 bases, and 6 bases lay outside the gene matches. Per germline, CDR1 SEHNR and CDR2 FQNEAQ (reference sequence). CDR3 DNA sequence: TGTGCCAGCAGCCCAAGACAGGGGCTCTACACCTTC. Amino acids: CASSPRQGLYTF.

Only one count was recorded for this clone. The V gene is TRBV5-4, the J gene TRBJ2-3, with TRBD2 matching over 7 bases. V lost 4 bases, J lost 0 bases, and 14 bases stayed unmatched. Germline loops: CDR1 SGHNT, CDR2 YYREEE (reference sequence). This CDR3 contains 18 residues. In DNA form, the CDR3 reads TGTGCCAGCAGCGGGTTCTCGGGGGGTCCCCATAGCACAGATACGCAGTATTTT. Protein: CASSGFSGGPHSTDTQYF.

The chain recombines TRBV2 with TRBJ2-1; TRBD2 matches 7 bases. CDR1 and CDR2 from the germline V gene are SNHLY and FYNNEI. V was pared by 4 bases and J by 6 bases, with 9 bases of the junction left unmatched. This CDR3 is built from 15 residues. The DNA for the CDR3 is TGTGCCAGCAGTGGGCCGGCGGGAGTGAGCAATGAGCAGTTCTTC. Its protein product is CASSGPAGVSNEQFF.

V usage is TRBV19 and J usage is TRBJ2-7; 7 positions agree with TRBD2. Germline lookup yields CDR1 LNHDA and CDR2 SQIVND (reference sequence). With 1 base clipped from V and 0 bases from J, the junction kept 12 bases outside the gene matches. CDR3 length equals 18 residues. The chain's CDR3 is CASSIAGAGRGFSYEQYF. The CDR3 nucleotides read TGTGCCAGTAGTATAGCGGGAGCAGGGAGGGGTTTCTCCTACGAGCAGTACTTC.

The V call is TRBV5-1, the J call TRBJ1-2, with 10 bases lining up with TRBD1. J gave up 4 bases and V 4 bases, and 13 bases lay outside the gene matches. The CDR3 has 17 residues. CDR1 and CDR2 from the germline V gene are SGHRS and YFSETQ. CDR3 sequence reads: CASSPWDRGGASYGYTF. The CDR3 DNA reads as TGCGCCAGCAGCCCGTGGGACAGGGGTGGCGCCTCCTATGGCTACACCTTC.

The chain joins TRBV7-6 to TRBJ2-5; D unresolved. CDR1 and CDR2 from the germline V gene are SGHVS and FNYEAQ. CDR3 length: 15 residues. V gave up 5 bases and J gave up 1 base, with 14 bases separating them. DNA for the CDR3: TGTGCCAGCAGCCCTTGGGCCCGACCCCAAGAGACCCAGTACTTC. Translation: CASSPWARPQETQYF. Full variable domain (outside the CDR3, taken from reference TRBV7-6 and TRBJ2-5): GAGVSQSPRYKVTKRGQDVALRCDPISGHVSLYWYRQALGQGPEFLTYFNYEAQQDKSGLPNDRFSAERPEGSISTLTIQRTEQRDSAMYRCASSPWARPQETQYFGPGTRLLVL.

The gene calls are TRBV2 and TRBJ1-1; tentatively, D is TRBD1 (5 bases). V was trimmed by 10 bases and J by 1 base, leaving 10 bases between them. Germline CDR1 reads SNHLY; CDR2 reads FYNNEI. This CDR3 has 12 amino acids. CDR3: CATLTANTEAFF. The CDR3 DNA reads TGTGCCACCCTGACAGCGAACACTGAAGCTTTCTTT.

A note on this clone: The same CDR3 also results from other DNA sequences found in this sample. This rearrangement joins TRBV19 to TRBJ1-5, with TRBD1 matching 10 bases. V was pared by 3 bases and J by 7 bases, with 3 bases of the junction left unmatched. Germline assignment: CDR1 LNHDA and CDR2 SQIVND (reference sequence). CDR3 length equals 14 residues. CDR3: CASSIRDRGQPQHF. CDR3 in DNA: TGTGCCAGTAGTATCCGGGACAGGGGACAGCCCCAGCATTTT.

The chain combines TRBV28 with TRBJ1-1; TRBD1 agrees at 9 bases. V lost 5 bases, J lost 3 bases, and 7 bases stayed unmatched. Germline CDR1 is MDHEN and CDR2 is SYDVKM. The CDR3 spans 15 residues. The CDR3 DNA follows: TGTGCCAGCAGTCGACAACAGGGGGCTTACACTGAAGCTTTCTTT. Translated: CASSRQQGAYTEAFF.

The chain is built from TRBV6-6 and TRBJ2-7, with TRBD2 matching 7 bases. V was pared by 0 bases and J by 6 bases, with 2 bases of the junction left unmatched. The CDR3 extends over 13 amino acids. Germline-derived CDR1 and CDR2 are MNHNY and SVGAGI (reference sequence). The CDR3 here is CASSYSPGGEQYF. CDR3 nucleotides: TGTGCCAGCAGTTACTCTCCGGGGGGCGAGCAGTACTTC.

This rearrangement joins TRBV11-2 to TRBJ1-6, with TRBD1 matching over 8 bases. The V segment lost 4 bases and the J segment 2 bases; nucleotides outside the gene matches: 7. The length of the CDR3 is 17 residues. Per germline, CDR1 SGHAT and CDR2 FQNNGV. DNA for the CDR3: TGTGCCAGCAGCTCCGGAGGGACAGGACCCTATAATTCACCCCTCCACTTT. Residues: CASSSGGTGPYNSPLHF.

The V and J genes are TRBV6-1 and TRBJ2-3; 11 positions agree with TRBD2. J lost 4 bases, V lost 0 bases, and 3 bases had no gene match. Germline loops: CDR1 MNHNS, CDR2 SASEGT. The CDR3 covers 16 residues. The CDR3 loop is CASSEALAGGPDTQYF. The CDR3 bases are TGTGCCAGCAGTGAAGCCTTAGCGGGGGGGCCAGATACGCAGTATTTT.

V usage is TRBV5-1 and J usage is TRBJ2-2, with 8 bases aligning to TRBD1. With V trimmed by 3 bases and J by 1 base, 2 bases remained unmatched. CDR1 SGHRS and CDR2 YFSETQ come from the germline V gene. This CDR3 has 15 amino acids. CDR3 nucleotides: TGCGCCAGCAGCTCCGGGACAGGGAACACCGGGGAGCTGTTTTTT. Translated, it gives CASSSGTGNTGELFF.

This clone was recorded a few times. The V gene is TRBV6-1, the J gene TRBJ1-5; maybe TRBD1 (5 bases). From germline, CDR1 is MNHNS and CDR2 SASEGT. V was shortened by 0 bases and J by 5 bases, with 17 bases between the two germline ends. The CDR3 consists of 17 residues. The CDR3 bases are TGTGCCAGCAGTGAAGCGCTCGAGGGGACGGGGGATCAGCCCCAGCATTTT. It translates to CASSEALEGTGDQPQHF.

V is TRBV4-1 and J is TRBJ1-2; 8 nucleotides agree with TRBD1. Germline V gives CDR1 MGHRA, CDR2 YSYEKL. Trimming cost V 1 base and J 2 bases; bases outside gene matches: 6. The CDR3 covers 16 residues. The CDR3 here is CASSQVVTGGNYGYTF. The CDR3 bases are TGCGCCAGCAGCCAAGTAGTAACAGGGGGAAACTATGGCTACACCTTC.

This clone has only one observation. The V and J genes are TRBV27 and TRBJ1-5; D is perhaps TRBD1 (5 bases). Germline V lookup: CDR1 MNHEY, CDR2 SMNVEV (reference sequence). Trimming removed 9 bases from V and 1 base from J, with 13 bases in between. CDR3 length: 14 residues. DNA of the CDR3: TGTGCCAGTCAGAGGGGAGGGAGCAATCAGCCCCAGCATTTT. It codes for CASQRGGSNQPQHF.

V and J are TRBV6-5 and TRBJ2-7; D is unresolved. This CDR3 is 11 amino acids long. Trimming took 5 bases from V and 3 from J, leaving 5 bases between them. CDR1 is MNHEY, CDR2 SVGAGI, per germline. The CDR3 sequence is CASSENYEQYF. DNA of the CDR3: TGTGCCAGCAGTGAGAACTACGAGCAGTACTTC.